This is a list of T cell receptor beta chains from one sample in a study of response to subunit inactivated influenza vaccine. Each CDR3 protein is one row after TCRdb ran MiXCR on the RT-PCR reads. This table holds fewer than 750,000 distinct CDR3 sequences, 14% found once. The sequenced sample was PBMCs from blood, obtained 11 to 12 days after vaccination. The receptors shown here come from a man aged 45-60 years who received an inactivated influenza vaccine. Both conserved end residues are part of each CDR3. The D gene is left open where the match is weak. Size is stated for part of the rows, as once, few or many counts, or as a class when the clone is expanded.

size: few
V: TRBV6-4
J: TRBJ2-2
D: TRBD2
DNA: TGTGCCAGCACGAGTCCATCGACTAGCGGGGGGGTTTGGACCGGGGAGCTGTTTTTT
CDR3: CASTSPSTSGGVWTGELFF

size: NA
V: TRBV11-2
J: TRBJ1-1
D: NA
DNA: TGTGCCAGCAGCTTAGATTGGTGGGAACGGAACACTGAAGCTTTCTTT
CDR3: CASSLDWWERNTEAFF

size: NA
V: TRBV20-1
J: TRBJ2-7
D: NA
DNA: TGCAGTGCTAGGCTGGACACCTACGAGCAGTACTTC
CDR3: CSARLDTYEQYF

size: many
V: TRBV12-3/TRBV12-4
J: TRBJ2-2
D: TRBD2
DNA: TGTGCCAGCAGCTCGGGAGGGATGGGCACCGGGGAGCTGTTTTTT
CDR3: CASSSGGMGTGELFF

size: NA
V: TRBV5-1
J: TRBJ1-1
D: TRBD1
DNA: TGCGCCAGCAGCTCCCAGGGGGAGAACACTGAAGCTTTCTTT
CDR3: CASSSQGENTEAFF

size: NA
V: TRBV6-5
J: TRBJ2-3
D: NA
DNA: TGTGCCAGCAGTTACTCGACGTACCGGGCAGATACGCAGTATTTT
CDR3: CASSYSTYRADTQYF

size: few
V: TRBV20-1
J: TRBJ2-7
D: TRBD2
DNA: TGCAGTGCTAGAGATCCCAGACTAGCGGGAACTTACGAGCAGTACTTC
CDR3: CSARDPRLAGTYEQYF

size: NA
V: TRBV7-9
J: TRBJ2-1
D: NA
DNA: TGTGCCAGCAGCCCCTTGAATACCAATGAGCAGTTCTTC
CDR3: CASSPLNTNEQFF

size: many
V: TRBV20-1
J: TRBJ2-1
D: NA
DNA: TGCAGTGCTAGAACGGGGGGACACCCCAATGAGCAGTTCTTC
CDR3: CSARTGGHPNEQFF

size: few
V: TRBV20-1
J: TRBJ1-5
D: NA
DNA: TGCAGTGCCCGCAGGGGAAGTCAGCCCCAGCATTTT
CDR3: CSARRGSQPQHF

size: few
V: TRBV20-1
J: TRBJ2-2
D: NA
DNA: TGCAGTGCTAGAGGCCCTTTGGGAGCGACCACCGGGGAGCTGTTTTTT
CDR3: CSARGPLGATTGELFF

size: few
V: TRBV7-8
J: TRBJ2-7
D: NA
DNA: TGTGCCAGCAGCACTATTCCGGGACTCGCTCCCCTCCACGAGCAGTACTTC
CDR3: CASSTIPGLAPLHEQYF

size: few
V: TRBV19
J: TRBJ2-6
D: NA
DNA: TGTGCCAGTAGTATAGTTCACAGCTCTGGGGCCAACGTCCTGACTTTC
CDR3: CASSIVHSSGANVLTF

size: NA
V: TRBV5-1
J: TRBJ2-3
D: NA
DNA: TGCGCCAGCAGCTTTGAGTCGAACACAGATACGCAGTATTTT
CDR3: CASSFESNTDTQYF

size: few
V: TRBV4-3
J: TRBJ2-7
D: NA
DNA: TGCGCCAGCAGCCAGGAGTTTTTCTCCTACGAGCAGTACTTC
CDR3: CASSQEFFSYEQYF

size: few
V: TRBV7-8
J: TRBJ2-7
D: TRBD1
DNA: TGTGCCAGCAGCCATGCCGGGACAGGCCTCTACGAGCAGTACTTC
CDR3: CASSHAGTGLYEQYF